This TCR beta chain was recovered during a study of cytomegalovirus exposure and HLA in healthy donors. About the research overall: The study placed approximately 80% of its approximately 400 genotyped donors in the Caucasian-associated ancestry cluster.

V was trimmed by 3 bases and J by 0 bases, leaving 8 bases between them. Germline V gene lookup returns CDR1 SGHAT and CDR2 FQNNGV. The CDR3 is 14 residues long. PCR primers comprised 60 Vbeta and 13 Jbeta primers. Method: immunoSEQ multiplex PCR; TCRdb's copy keeps in-frame clones and lacks some. The sample has about 130,000 clones. Sequences were obtained from PBMCs. The TCR comes from a man between 18 and 29 years old in good health and CMV-seronegative. This rearrangement joins TRBV11-2 to TRBJ1-1; D gene unclear. The CDR3 protein is CASSFGQLNTEAFF. DNA of the CDR3: TGTGCCAGCAGCTTTGGGCAGCTGAACACTGAAGCTTTCTTT.